This T cell receptor (beta chain) was sequenced for a study of blood T cell repertoires in COVID-19. At the level of the study: The United States, Italy and Spain provided the acute and convalescent COVID-19 samples. In each case, the material was cDNA or gDNA derived from T cells, B-cell-depleted T cells, or PBMCs.

Per the original data handling: For nucleated cells, counts were estimated from reference gene primer amplification. Only in-frame clones appear in the TCRdb table, and some are missing; sequencing was by immunoSEQ multiplex PCR. For V, J and clone size, that table is used; D and trimming come from the DNA. The repertoire consists of fewer than 300,000 clones, with 83% occurring once and the leading ten covering 5% to 6%. With 1 base removed from V and 3 bases from J, the gap between germline ends came to 7 bases. The CDR3 is 13 amino acids. In germline, CDR1 is SEHNR, CDR2 FQNEAQ (reference sequence). Notes on this clone: The identical CDR3 is also encoded by other nucleotide sequences in the sample.

The clonotype originates from a man of 80 years or more with acute or convalescent COVID-19. The chain couples TRBV7-9 to TRBJ2-7, with D uncertain. The sequenced material came from peripheral blood. This chain's CDR3 is CASSLGTFYEQYF. The CDR3 DNA reads as TGTGCCAGCAGCTTAGGAACTTTCTACGAGCAGTACTTC. Drawing the rest from reference TRBV7-9 and TRBJ2-7, the complete variable domain is DTGVSQNPRHKITKRGQNVTFRCDPISEHNRLYWYRQTLGQGPEFLTYFQNEAQLEKSRLLSDRFSAERPKGSFSTLEIQRTEQGDSAMYLCASSLGTFYEQYFGPGTRLTVT.